The 29 T cell receptor beta chains below come from one sample, sequenced in a study of OX40 agonist ivuxolimab in advanced cancers. Some clones are missing from TCRdb's copy, which holds only in-frame ones; the method was immunoSEQ multiplex PCR. The data show tens of thousands of clones, approximately 88% seen once. The sequences come from CD4+ or CD8+ T cells sorted from blood, collected in a trial of the OX40 agonist ivuxolimab. All receptors come from an adult with an advanced solid tumor such as melanoma, head and neck, liver or kidney cancer.

The gene calls are TRBV27 and TRBJ1-1; weak D call: TRBD1 (5 bases). Germline V gives CDR1 MNHEY, CDR2 SMNVEV (reference sequence). Between the trimmed V and J ends, which lost 8 bases and 3 bases, there was a span of 16 bases. There are 14 residues in the CDR3. CDR3 nucleotides: TGTGCCAGCGATCCTAGGGGAGGGGACACTGAAGCTTTCTTT. Translation: CASDPRGGDTEAFF.

The V gene is TRBV29-1, the J gene TRBJ2-2, with D maybe TRBD1 (6 bases). CDR3 size: 13 residues. Trimming left V 3 bases short and J 5 bases short, with 10 bases between. Germline V gene lookup returns CDR1 SQVTM and CDR2 ANQGSEA. The CDR3 spells CSVDRGGTGELFF. The CDR3 bases are TGCAGCGTTGACAGGGGCGGAACCGGGGAGCTGTTTTTT.

The chain combines TRBV19 with TRBJ1-5; TRBD1 matches 7 bases. V gave up 7 bases and J gave up 5 bases; unmatched junction bases: 14. The germline CDR1 and CDR2 sequences are LNHDA and SQIVND (reference sequence). This CDR3 contains 16 residues. The CDR3 spells CASTHLPDRNYQPQHF. The DNA of the CDR3 is TGTGCCAGTACTCATTTACCGGACAGGAACTATCAGCCCCAGCATTTT.

V usage is TRBV2 and J usage is TRBJ2-1; D is unclear. This CDR3 is 13 amino acids long. Trimming stripped 7 bases from V and 7 bases from J, with 14 bases between. Germline assignment: CDR1 SNHLY and CDR2 FYNNEI. CDR3 DNA sequence: TGTGCCAGCACTGAGGACCAGTTGAATGAGCAGTTCTTC. It yields the protein CASTEDQLNEQFF. Full variable domain (missing parts from reference TRBV2 and TRBJ2-1): EPEVTQTPSHQVTQMGQEVILRCVPISNHLYFYWYRQILGQKVEFLVSFYNNEISEKSEIFDDQFSVERPDGSNFTLKIRSTKLEDSAMYFCASTEDQLNEQFFGPGTRLTVL.

Sample share makes this clone medium-sized. The chain recombines TRBV6-6 with TRBJ1-4; D unclear. Germline V gives CDR1 MNHNY, CDR2 SVGAGI (reference sequence). The CDR3 spans 12 residues. The germline V and J ends were trimmed by 6 bases and 4 bases, with 6 bases remaining between them. CDR3 bases: TGTGCCAGCAGGAAAGTTAATGAAAAACTGTTTTTT. This translates into CASRKVNEKLFF.

The chain couples TRBV7-8 to TRBJ2-5, with D unresolved. V was trimmed by 1 base and J by 0 bases, leaving 6 bases between them. Looked up from germline, CDR1 is SGHVS and CDR2 is FQNEAQ. The CDR3 contains 14 residues. The CDR3 sequence: CASSLVRYQETQYF. The CDR3 DNA reads TGTGCCAGCAGCTTAGTTCGGTACCAAGAGACCCAGTACTTC.

This chain joins TRBV13 and TRBJ1-1; 8 bases are shared with TRBD1. V dropped 5 bases and J dropped 1; count of bases not matched to a gene: 6. CDR3 length: 15 amino acids. Germline-derived CDR1 and CDR2 are PRHDT and FYEKMQ (reference sequence). The DNA of the CDR3 is TGTGCCAGCAGCCCCAGGGGGCGCGGGAACACTGAAGCTTTCTTT. Translation gives CASSPRGRGNTEAFF.

V is TRBV4-1 and J is TRBJ2-7; 13 bases fit TRBD2. J lost 7 bases, V lost 0 bases, and 12 bases had no gene match. The CDR3 contains 18 residues. The V gene's germline CDR1 is MGHRA and CDR2 YSYEKL. The DNA for the CDR3 is TGCGCCAGCAGCCAAGACCCGGGACTAGCGGGACCGACCGGGGAGCAGTACTTC. Translation: CASSQDPGLAGPTGEQYF.

The chain couples TRBV28 to TRBJ1-3, with D hard to call. V shed 6 bases and J shed 0 bases, with 12 bases lying between them. CDR1 is MDHEN and CDR2 is SYDVKM in the germline V gene. The CDR3 covers 15 residues. CDR3 residues: CASSWGDPSGNTIYF. CDR3 nucleotide sequence: TGTGCCAGCAGCTGGGGAGATCCCTCTGGAAACACCATATATTTT.

In this sample, this clone turned up once. Different DNA sequences within this sample yield the same CDR3. The gene calls are TRBV6-5 and TRBJ2-2, with unresolved D. The CDR3 is 14 residues long. Trimming removed 0 bases from V and 5 bases from J, with 7 bases in between. The germline V gene has CDR1 MNHEY and CDR2 SVGAGI. CDR3 amino acids: CASSYSIGTGELFF. Written as DNA, the CDR3 is TGTGCCAGCAGTTACTCGATAGGGACCGGGGAGCTGTTTTTT.

The chain carries TRBV11-2 and TRBJ1-3; D ambiguous. The V gene lost 1 base and the J gene lost 1 base, with 11 bases spanning the gap. Germline assignment: CDR1 SGHAT and CDR2 FQNNGV. CDR3 length: 16 residues. CDR3 coding DNA: TGTGCCAGCAGCTTAGTGGTCGGTCCGTCTGGAAACACCATATATTTT. Encoded protein: CASSLVVGPSGNTIYF.

The gene calls are TRBV9 and TRBJ2-3; 9 bases are shared with TRBD2. The junction had 7 bases not matched to a gene; V was cut back by 3 bases and J by 2 bases. Germline V gene data show CDR1 as SGDLS and CDR2 as YYNGEE. CDR3 size: 16 residues. The CDR3 DNA follows: TGTGCCAGCAGCGCGACTAGCGGAGGCCCCACAGATACGCAGTATTTT. This codes for CASSATSGGPTDTQYF.

The genes are TRBV6-1 and TRBJ2-4; weak D call: TRBD1 (6 bases). Germline values: CDR1 MNHNS, CDR2 SASEGT. This CDR3 comprises 14 residues. CDR3 loop: CATGPRGAKNIQYF. The CDR3 DNA sequence: TGTGCTACAGGCCCGAGGGGGGCCAAAAACATTCAGTACTTC.

The J gene is TRBJ2-3, the V gene TRBV13; 7 bases match TRBD1. V lost 5 bases and J lost 1; bases outside the gene matches: 9. There are 16 residues in the CDR3. CDR1 is PRHDT, CDR2 FYEKMQ, per germline (reference sequence). This chain's CDR3 is CASSLRGGLGTDTQYF. CDR3 nucleotide sequence: TGTGCCAGCAGCCTACGAGGGGGCTTGGGCACAGATACGCAGTATTTT.

The rearrangement joins TRBV27 to TRBJ2-5; TRBD1 might be the D (5 bases). The tail of the sequence fits TRBJ2-7 better, so the J call may be wrong. Germline-derived CDR1 and CDR2 are MNHEY and SMNVEV (reference sequence). There are 12 residues in the CDR3. The CDR3 region is CASSVQGYEQYF. The CDR3 nucleotides read TGTGCCAGCAGTGTCCAGGGCTACGAGCAGTACTTC.

The chain employs TRBV5-1 and TRBJ2-5; a weak D match, TRBD2 (6 bases). The V gene lost 3 bases and the J gene lost 5 bases, with 20 bases spanning the gap. This CDR3 has 16 residues. In germline, CDR1 is SGHRS, CDR2 YFSETQ. The CDR3 reads CASSWRDPGASETQYF. Written as DNA, the CDR3 is TGCGCCAGCAGCTGGAGGGATCCGGGAGCGTCTGAGACCCAGTACTTC. The full variable domain, completed using reference TRBV5-1 and TRBJ2-5, is KAGVTQTPRYLIKTRGQQVTLSCSPISGHRSVSWYQQTPGQGLQFLFEYFSETQRNKGNFPGRFSGRQFSNSRSEMNVSTLELGDSALYLCASSWRDPGASETQYFGPGTRLLVL.

The chain links TRBV5-4 to TRBJ1-1; D not resolved. The germline gives CDR1 SGHNT, CDR2 YYREEE (reference sequence). The ends were cut back, 4 bases at V and 4 bases at J, with 17 bases in the middle. This CDR3 is 15 amino acids long. The CDR3 DNA follows: TGTGCCAGCAGCCCCGAGGCCGGGGTAGTCACTGAAGCTTTCTTT. Translating it yields CASSPEAGVVTEAFF. Based on the CDR3 plus reference TRBV5-4 and TRBJ1-1, the full variable domain is ETGVTQSPTHLIKTRGQQVTLRCSSQSGHNTVSWYQQALGQGPQFIFQYYREEENGRGNFPPRFSGLQFPNYSSELNVNALELDDSALYLCASSPEAGVVTEAFFGQGTRLTVV.

The chain couples TRBV7-6 to TRBJ2-7; a weak D match, TRBD2 (6 bases). Germline values: CDR1 SGHVS, CDR2 FNYEAQ. CDR3 size: 15 residues. The V end was cut by 2 bases, the J end by 5 bases, with 16 bases between. The CDR3 bases are TGTGCCAGCAGCTTATCTCTTCAGGGAGGCGACGAGCAGTACTTC. Amino acid sequence: CASSLSLQGGDEQYF.

The V gene is TRBV7-9, the J gene TRBJ2-1; 9 bases map to TRBD1. J lost 9 bases, V lost 5 bases, and 8 bases had no gene match. Germline lookup yields CDR1 SEHNR and CDR2 FQNEAQ (reference sequence). This CDR3 has 14 residues. The CDR3 DNA is TGTGCCAGCAGCCCGGGACAGGGAGGGCGTGAGCAGTTCTTC. Translation: CASSPGQGGREQFF.

The chain couples TRBV2 to TRBJ2-7, with TRBD1 matching 9 bases. V shed 0 bases, J shed 2 bases, and the junction held 8 bases outside the gene matches. This CDR3 has 17 residues. CDR1 is SNHLY and CDR2 is FYNNEI in the germline V gene. The CDR3 sequence is CASSEAGTGYSTYEQYF. CDR3 DNA: TGTGCCAGCAGTGAAGCCGGGACAGGGTACTCTACCTACGAGCAGTACTTC.

This clone was recorded once. The chain carries TRBV6-5 and TRBJ2-1, with 7 bases matching TRBD2. CDR1 is MNHEY, CDR2 SVGAGI, per germline. Germline trimming cut 2 bases from V and 4 bases from J; bases unmatched to any gene: 5. The CDR3 totals 15 residues. As DNA, the CDR3 is TGTGCCAGCAGTTACGGGAGGGGACTGTACAATGAGCAGTTCTTC. Encoded protein: CASSYGRGLYNEQFF.

The CDR3 DNA sequence: TGCGCCAGCAGTGCCGGGACTAGGCCTTACAATGAGCAGTTCTTC. The encoded protein is CASSAGTRPYNEQFF. The chain links TRBV10-1 to TRBJ2-1; TRBD2 aligns across 8 bases. CDR3 size: 15 residues. V lost 4 bases, J lost 4 bases, and 6 bases stayed unmatched. Germline loops: CDR1 WNHNN, CDR2 SYGVQD (reference sequence).

The V gene is TRBV6-1, the J gene TRBJ2-1; D not certain. There are 10 residues in the CDR3. Germline loops: CDR1 MNHNS, CDR2 SASEGT. Deletions cut 7 bases from V and 8 bases from J, with 6 bases between. CDR3 residues: CASIGYEQFF. The CDR3 DNA is TGTGCCAGCATTGGGTATGAGCAGTTCTTC.

This clone has only one observation. This rearrangement joins TRBV6-6 to TRBJ2-2; D gene uncertain. Trimming took off 10 bases at V and 1 base at J, with 13 bases between the two ends. CDR3 length: 14 residues. The germline V gene has CDR1 MNHNY and CDR2 SVGAGI (reference sequence). The CDR3 protein is CAIWERRNTGELFF. In nucleotides, the CDR3 is TGTGCCATCTGGGAAAGGCGGAACACCGGGGAGCTGTTTTTT.

The V call is TRBV19, the J call TRBJ2-3; D ambiguous. V lost 5 bases and J lost 1, with 10 bases in between. The CDR3 totals 14 residues. CDR1 is LNHDA and CDR2 is SQIVND in the germline V gene (reference sequence). The CDR3 loop reads CASSWTVGTDTQYF. For the CDR3, the DNA is TGTGCCAGTAGTTGGACCGTGGGCACAGATACGCAGTATTTT. Looking up the rest from reference TRBV19 and TRBJ2-3 gives the full variable domain: DGGITQSPKYLFRKEGQNVTLSCEQNLNHDAMYWYRQDPGQGLRLIYYSQIVNDFQKGDIAEGYSVSREKKESFPLTVTSAQKNPTAFYLCASSWTVGTDTQYFGPGTRLTVL.

The rearrangement joins TRBV4-1 to TRBJ1-4; TRBD1 aligns across 8 bases. The CDR3 loop spans 14 amino acids. V lost 4 bases and J lost 8; bases outside the gene matches: 6. CDR1 and CDR2 (germline): MGHRA, YSYEKL. The CDR3 DNA reads TGCGCCAGCAGCCCCCGGACAGGGAACGAAAAACTGTTTTTT. It encodes CASSPRTGNEKLFF.

This chain connects TRBV7-8 to TRBJ1-1, with D possibly matching TRBD1 (5 bases). Germline V gene lookup returns CDR1 SGHVS and CDR2 FQNEAQ. V was cut by 5 bases and J by 1 base, with 11 bases left in between. The CDR3 has 14 amino acids. As DNA, the CDR3 is TGTGCCAGCAGCAGAGAGGGGACGAACACTGAAGCTTTCTTT. The encoded protein is CASSREGTNTEAFF.

The chain couples TRBV6-6 to TRBJ2-5; 9 nucleotides line up with TRBD2. Germline V CDR1 and CDR2: MNHNY, SVGAGI (reference sequence). V shed 8 bases, J shed 7 bases, and the junction held 8 bases outside the gene matches. The CDR3 consists of 13 residues. CDR3 nucleotide sequence: TGTGCCAGCTGGGCTAGCGGGGACATGACCCAGTACTTC. Its protein is CASWASGDMTQYF.

This clone has more than one count but fewer than ten. This chain uses TRBV5-1 with TRBJ2-6, with D perhaps matching TRBD2 (5 bases). This CDR3 is 17 amino acids long. The germline V and J ends were trimmed by 3 bases and 0 bases, with 13 bases remaining between them. Germline-derived CDR1 and CDR2 are SGHRS and YFSETQ. CDR3: CASSSPGYYSGANVLTF. As DNA, the CDR3 is TGCGCCAGCAGCTCCCCGGGGTACTACTCTGGGGCCAACGTCCTGACTTTC.